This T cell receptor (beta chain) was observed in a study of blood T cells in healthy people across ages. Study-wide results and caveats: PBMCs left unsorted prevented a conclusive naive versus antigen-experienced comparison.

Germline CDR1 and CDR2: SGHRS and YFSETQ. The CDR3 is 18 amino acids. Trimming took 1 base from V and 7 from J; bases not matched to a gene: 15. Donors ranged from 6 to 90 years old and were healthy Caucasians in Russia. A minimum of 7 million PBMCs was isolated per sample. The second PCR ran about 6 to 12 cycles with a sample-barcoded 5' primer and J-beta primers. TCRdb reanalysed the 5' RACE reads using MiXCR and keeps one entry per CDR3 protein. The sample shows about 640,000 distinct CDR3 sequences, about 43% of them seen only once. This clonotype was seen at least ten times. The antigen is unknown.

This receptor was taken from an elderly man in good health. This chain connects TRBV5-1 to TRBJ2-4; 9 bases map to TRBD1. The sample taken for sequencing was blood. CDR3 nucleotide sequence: TGCGCCAGCAGCTTGAATCGGGGACAGGGCGTCCCCGGGAACATTCAGTACTTC. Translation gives CASSLNRGQGVPGNIQYF.